Below are 4 T cell receptor beta chains sequenced from a single sample in a study of blood T cells in healthy people across ages. The use of a sample-barcoded 5' primer and a J-beta primer mix characterized a second PCR of roughly 6 to 11 cycles. Each CDR3 protein gets one entry after TCRdb re-called the 5' RACE reads with MiXCR. Of about 1,600,000 distinct CDR3 sequences in the sample, roughly 40% were seen once. Sequences were obtained from blood. The receptors stem from a woman aged 18-29 years in good health.

CDR3 sequence (DNA): TGTGCCAGCAGTTTATCCTTGGCAAGACTCCTCCCGAACACCGGGGAGCTGTTTTTT. Translated, it gives CASSLSLARLLPNTGELFF. The V call is TRBV27, the J call TRBJ2-2; D is undetermined. This CDR3 spans 19 amino acids. Germline-derived CDR1 and CDR2 are MNHEY and SMNVEV (reference sequence). Trimming stripped 0 bases from V and 0 bases from J, with 17 bases between.

This chain links TRBV6-2 or TRBV6-3 with TRBJ1-2, with 9 bases aligning to TRBD1. Germline loops: CDR1 MNHEY, CDR2 SVGEGT. V trimming: 6 bases; J trimming: 7 bases; junction bases outside the gene matches: 6. This CDR3 has 13 residues. The CDR3 sequence is CASRKTGGTGYTF. CDR3 nucleotides: TGTGCCAGCAGGAAGACAGGGGGAACTGGCTACACCTTC.

The table lists this clonotype with a count of one. The chain combines TRBV2 with TRBJ1-6; TRBD1 matches 7 bases. Germline V lookup: CDR1 SNHLY, CDR2 FYNNEI. V lost 8 bases, J lost 5 bases, and 9 bases stayed unmatched. This CDR3 comprises 15 residues. CDR3 sequence: CASFPRDRNNSPLHF. The CDR3 nucleotides are TGTGCCAGCTTCCCCCGGGACAGAAATAATTCACCCCTCCACTTT. Full variable domain (remainder filled in from reference TRBV2 and TRBJ1-6): EPEVTQTPSHQVTQMGQEVILRCVPISNHLYFYWYRQILGQKVEFLVSFYNNEISEKSEIFDDQFSVERPDGSNFTLKIRSTKLEDSAMYFCASFPRDRNNSPLHFGNGTRLTVT.

This clonotype appeared a few times. The CDR3 bases are TGTGCCAGCAGCTTAGGAAGTAAGCCTCTCGAGCAGTACTTC. It specifies CASSLGSKPLEQYF. The chain uses TRBV7-6 and TRBJ2-7, with D hard to call. Per germline, CDR1 SGHVS and CDR2 FNYEAQ. The CDR3 extends over 14 amino acids. With 1 base removed from V and 6 bases from J, the gap between germline ends came to 13 bases.